This T cell receptor (beta chain) was sequenced during a study of T cell responses to AZD1222 COVID-19 vaccine. The germline CDR1 and CDR2 sequences are SGHKS and YYEKEE (reference sequence). The CDR3 extends over 16 amino acids. The V segment lost 3 bases and the J segment 4 bases; nucleotides outside the gene matches: 10. Clones were read by immunoSEQ multiplex PCR, and TCRdb kept only the in-frame ones, dropping some. The sample carries 250,000 or so clones, more than 80% recorded once. The sample consisted of peripheral blood, taken on day 0 of AZD1222 vaccination. The chain carries TRBV5-5 and TRBJ2-1; TRBD2 matches at 7 bases. This clonotype was obtained from an adult in good health. In nucleotides, the CDR3 is TGTGCCAGCAGCTCATGGGCAGCGGGGTCTTACAATGAGCAGTTCTTC. It specifies CASSSWAAGSYNEQFF.